These 2 T cell receptor beta chains were sequenced from one sample in a study of vaccination effects on CD4 cells after COVID-19. Method: immunoSEQ multiplex PCR; TCRdb's copy keeps in-frame clones and lacks some. The table records tens of thousands of clones, around 67% of them present only once. Sequencing in the ViraFEST assay came after antigen-specific CD4+ T cells had been expanded with viral peptide pools, which were used to stimulate PBMC. Upon completion of roughly ten days in culture, CD4+ T cells were isolated. People in the vaccine group had not been infected with SARS-CoV-2 before, and their nucleocapsid antibodies were negative. For these TCRs, the target antigens are not known. The sample in question was CD4+ T cells from PBMCs cultured with SARS-CoV-2 spike peptides, obtained before COVID-19 vaccination. Every receptor here comes from a human donor who received a COVID-19 vaccine.

This rearrangement joins TRBV19 to TRBJ2-1, with D tentatively TRBD2 (6 bases). V was cut by 3 bases and J by 8 bases, with 20 bases left in between. Germline V gives CDR1 LNHDA, CDR2 SQIVND (reference sequence). CDR3 length: 16 amino acids. CDR3 sequence (DNA): TGTGCCAGTAGTATTCGGGGTGGGGGGAACGGGGATGAGCAGTTCTTC. It specifies CASSIRGGGNGDEQFF.

The chain uses TRBV11-1 and TRBJ1-1; maybe TRBD1 (6 bases). The CDR3 has 15 residues. CDR1 is SGHAT, CDR2 FQDESV, per germline (reference sequence). V gave up 5 bases and J gave up 5 bases, with 18 bases separating them. The CDR3 nucleotides read TGTGCCAGCAGCCTAGAGGGGGGGGCGGGAACTGAAGCTTTCTTT. It codes for CASSLEGGAGTEAFF.